A selection of T cell receptor beta chains follows, all from one sample in a study of regulatory T cells in long-lasting Graves disease. TCRdb ran MiXCR on the multiplex PCR reads and lists one entry per CDR3 protein. This table has 310,000 or so distinct CDR3 sequences, 22% appearing once. The specimen was peripheral blood mononuclear cells (PBMCs), collected when the disease was refractory, from a patient treated with antithyroid drugs. Every receptor here comes from a female donor with Graves disease. CDR3s include the opening cysteine and the closing phenylalanine or tryptophan. Fields, in order: J gene, D gene, clone size, V gene, CDR3 DNA, CDR3 protein. The D gene is left open where the match is weak. Size values are once, few and many counts, or a class for expanded clones, and some rows have none.

J gene: TRBJ1-6
D gene: -
clone size: -
V gene: TRBV6-5
CDR3 DNA: TGTGCCAGCAGTTACTCGATAGGGGTCCTCGGCTCACCCCTCCACTTT
CDR3 protein: CASSYSIGVLGSPLHF

J gene: TRBJ2-5
D gene: -
clone size: many
V gene: TRBV28
CDR3 DNA: TGTGCCAGCACTCCATGGGGCCGTTGGGAGACCCAGTACTTC
CDR3 protein: CASTPWGRWETQYF

J gene: TRBJ2-3
D gene: -
clone size: -
V gene: TRBV2
CDR3 DNA: TGTGCCAGCAGTGACCAGCGGATCACAGATACGCAGTATTTT
CDR3 protein: CASSDQRITDTQYF

J gene: TRBJ2-5
D gene: -
clone size: many
V gene: TRBV4-3
CDR3 DNA: TGCGCCAGCAGCCAAGATGCTCGTGGCCAAGAGACCCAGTACTTC
CDR3 protein: CASSQDARGQETQYF

J gene: TRBJ1-2
D gene: TRBD1
clone size: -
V gene: TRBV19
CDR3 DNA: TGTGCCAGCCAAACACAGGGGGCTGGTGGCTACACCTTC
CDR3 protein: CASQTQGAGGYTF

J gene: TRBJ1-2
D gene: TRBD1
clone size: many
V gene: TRBV13
CDR3 DNA: TGTGCCAGCAGCTTCCTCTCCGGGACAGGGGGTGGCTACACCTTC
CDR3 protein: CASSFLSGTGGGYTF

J gene: TRBJ2-2
D gene: -
clone size: -
V gene: TRBV10-1
CDR3 DNA: TGCGCCAGCAGTGCGGGGGTCCCCGGGGAGCTGTTTTTT
CDR3 protein: CASSAGVPGELFF

J gene: TRBJ2-7
D gene: -
clone size: few
V gene: TRBV6-2/TRBV6-3
CDR3 DNA: TGTGCCAGCAGTTACTCAGCCTGGGAGCAGTACTTC
CDR3 protein: CASSYSAWEQYF

J gene: TRBJ2-1
D gene: -
clone size: -
V gene: TRBV29-1
CDR3 DNA: TGCAGCGTTGAAGACAGGGGAGCCTACAATGAGCAGTTCTTC
CDR3 protein: CSVEDRGAYNEQFF

J gene: TRBJ2-7
D gene: -
clone size: few
V gene: TRBV4-3
CDR3 DNA: TGCGCCAGCAGCCAATGGCTGGGAACCTACGAGCAGTACTTC
CDR3 protein: CASSQWLGTYEQYF

J gene: TRBJ2-7
D gene: -
clone size: many
V gene: TRBV7-2
CDR3 DNA: TGTGCCAGCAGCCCCTTCCAGGAAGCCTACGAGCAGTACTTC
CDR3 protein: CASSPFQEAYEQYF

J gene: TRBJ2-5
D gene: TRBD1
clone size: many
V gene: TRBV6-5
CDR3 DNA: TGTGCCAGCAGTTACTCTAGGGGAGACAGGGAGGAGACCCAGTACTTC
CDR3 protein: CASSYSRGDREETQYF

J gene: TRBJ2-7
D gene: TRBD2
clone size: few
V gene: TRBV7-8
CDR3 DNA: TGTGCCAGCAGCCCCTTAGCGGGGCCTAGCTACGAGCAGTACTTC
CDR3 protein: CASSPLAGPSYEQYF

J gene: TRBJ2-3
D gene: -
clone size: few
V gene: TRBV9
CDR3 DNA: TGTGCCAGCAGCGTAGGGAACACAGATACGCAGTATTTT
CDR3 protein: CASSVGNTDTQYF

J gene: TRBJ1-2
D gene: TRBD1
clone size: -
V gene: TRBV30
CDR3 DNA: TGTGCCTGGACGAGCTTGGGGCAGGGGGCCGACGGCTACACCTTC
CDR3 protein: CAWTSLGQGADGYTF

J gene: TRBJ2-7
D gene: TRBD2
clone size: few
V gene: TRBV20-1
CDR3 DNA: TGCAGTGCTAGAGGGAGGACTAGCGGGATGGGCTACGAGCAGTACTTC
CDR3 protein: CSARGRTSGMGYEQYF

J gene: TRBJ1-1
D gene: -
clone size: many
V gene: TRBV6-1
CDR3 DNA: TGTGCCAGCAGGACGCCGAACACTGAAGCTTTCTTT
CDR3 protein: CASRTPNTEAFF

J gene: TRBJ2-7
D gene: -
clone size: few
V gene: TRBV7-8
CDR3 DNA: TGTGCCAGCAGCCCCCAATTGGGGCCGAACTACGAGCAGTACTTC
CDR3 protein: CASSPQLGPNYEQYF

J gene: TRBJ1-2
D gene: -
clone size: few
V gene: TRBV19
CDR3 DNA: TGTGCCAGTAGTATGGGAGCTAACTATGGCTACACCTTC
CDR3 protein: CASSMGANYGYTF

J gene: TRBJ2-5
D gene: -
clone size: few
V gene: TRBV20-1
CDR3 DNA: TGCAGTGCCCGAAAGGAGGGGCAAGAGACCCAGTACTTC
CDR3 protein: CSARKEGQETQYF

J gene: TRBJ1-1
D gene: -
clone size: few
V gene: TRBV2
CDR3 DNA: TGTGCCAGCAGTGAAAGGGCCATGAACACTGAAGCTTTCTTT
CDR3 protein: CASSERAMNTEAFF

J gene: TRBJ1-1
D gene: -
clone size: many
V gene: TRBV6-5
CDR3 DNA: TGTGCCAGCAGTTACGGTGGGGCGAACACTGAAGCTTTCTTT
CDR3 protein: CASSYGGANTEAFF